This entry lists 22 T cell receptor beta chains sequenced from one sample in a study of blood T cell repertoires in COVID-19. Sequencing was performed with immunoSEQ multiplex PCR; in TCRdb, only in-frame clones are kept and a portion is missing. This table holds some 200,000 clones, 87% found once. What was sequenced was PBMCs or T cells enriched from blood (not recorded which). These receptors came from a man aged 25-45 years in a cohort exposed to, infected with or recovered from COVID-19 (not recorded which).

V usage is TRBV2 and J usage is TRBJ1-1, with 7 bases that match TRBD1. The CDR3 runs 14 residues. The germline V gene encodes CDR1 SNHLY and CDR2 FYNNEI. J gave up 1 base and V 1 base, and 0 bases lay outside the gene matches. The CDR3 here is CASSEDRGNTEAFF. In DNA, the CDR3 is TGTGCCAGCAGTGAAGACAGGGGGAACACTGAAGCTTTCTTT.

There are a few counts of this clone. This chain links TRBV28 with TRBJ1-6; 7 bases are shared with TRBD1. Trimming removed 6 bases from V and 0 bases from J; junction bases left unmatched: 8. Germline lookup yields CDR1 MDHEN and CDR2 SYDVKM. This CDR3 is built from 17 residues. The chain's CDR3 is CASSRGGKISYNSPLHF. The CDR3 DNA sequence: TGTGCCAGCAGCCGAGGGGGCAAGATCTCCTATAATTCACCCCTCCACTTT.

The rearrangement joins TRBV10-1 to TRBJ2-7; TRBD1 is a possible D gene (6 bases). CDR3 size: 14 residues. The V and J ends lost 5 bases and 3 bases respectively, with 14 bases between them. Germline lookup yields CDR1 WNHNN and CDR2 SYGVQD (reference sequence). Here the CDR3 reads CASSRGQSLYEQYF. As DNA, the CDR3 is TGCGCCAGCAGTAGGGGACAATCCCTCTACGAGCAGTACTTC.

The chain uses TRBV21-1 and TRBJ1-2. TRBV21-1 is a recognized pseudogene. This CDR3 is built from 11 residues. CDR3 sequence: CASSPGDGYTF. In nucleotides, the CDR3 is TGTGCCAGCAGTCCCGGGGATGGCTACACCTTC.

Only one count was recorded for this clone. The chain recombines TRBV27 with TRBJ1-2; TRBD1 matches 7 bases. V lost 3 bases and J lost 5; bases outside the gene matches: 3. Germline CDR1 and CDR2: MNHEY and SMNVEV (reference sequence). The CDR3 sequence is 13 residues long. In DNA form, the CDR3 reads TGTGCCAGCAGTTTCAAGGGGGCTTATGGCTACACCTTC. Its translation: CASSFKGAYGYTF.

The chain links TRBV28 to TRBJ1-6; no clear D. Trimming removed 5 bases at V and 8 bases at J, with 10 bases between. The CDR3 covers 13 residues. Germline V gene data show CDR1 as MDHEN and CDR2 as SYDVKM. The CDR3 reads CASSEGPHSPLHF. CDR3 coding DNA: TGTGCCAGCAGTGAGGGTCCTCATTCACCCCTCCACTTT.

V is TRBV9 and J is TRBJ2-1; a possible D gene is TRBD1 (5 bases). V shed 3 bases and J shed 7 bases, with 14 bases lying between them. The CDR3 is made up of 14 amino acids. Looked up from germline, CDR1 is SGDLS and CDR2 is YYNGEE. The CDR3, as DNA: TGTGCCAGCAGCGAATCAGGGTCTGAGAATGAGCAGTTCTTC. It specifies CASSESGSENEQFF.

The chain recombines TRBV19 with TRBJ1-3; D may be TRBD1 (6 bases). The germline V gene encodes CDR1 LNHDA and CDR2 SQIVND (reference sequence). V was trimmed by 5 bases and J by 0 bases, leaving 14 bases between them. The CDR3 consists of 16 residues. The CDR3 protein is CASSYRYRDSGNTIYF. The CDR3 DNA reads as TGTGCCAGTAGTTACCGGTACAGGGACTCTGGAAACACCATATATTTT.

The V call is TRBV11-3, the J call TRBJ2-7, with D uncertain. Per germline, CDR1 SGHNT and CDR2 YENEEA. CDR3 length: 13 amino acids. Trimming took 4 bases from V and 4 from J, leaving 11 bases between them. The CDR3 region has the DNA TGTGCCAGCAGCTCATCCTACGGTTACGAGCAGTACTTC. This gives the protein CASSSSYGYEQYF. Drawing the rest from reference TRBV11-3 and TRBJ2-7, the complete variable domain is EAGVVQSPRYKIIEKKQPVAFWCNPISGHNTLYWYLQNLGQGPELLIRYENEEAVDDSQLPKDRFSAERLKGVDSTLKIQPAELGDSAVYLCASSSSYGYEQYFGPGTRLTVT.

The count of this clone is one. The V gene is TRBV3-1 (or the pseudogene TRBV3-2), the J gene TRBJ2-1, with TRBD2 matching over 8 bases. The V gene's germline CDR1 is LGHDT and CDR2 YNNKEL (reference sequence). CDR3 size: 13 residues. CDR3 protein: CARAGGFYNEQFF. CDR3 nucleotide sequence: TGTGCGAGGGCGGGAGGCTTCTACAATGAGCAGTTCTTC.

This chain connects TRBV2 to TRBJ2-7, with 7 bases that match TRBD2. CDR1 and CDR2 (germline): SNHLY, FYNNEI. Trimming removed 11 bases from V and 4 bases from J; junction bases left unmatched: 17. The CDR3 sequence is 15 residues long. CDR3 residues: CALHRGTTMGYEQYF. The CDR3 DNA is TGTGCCCTACACCGGGGGACTACTATGGGATACGAGCAGTACTTC.

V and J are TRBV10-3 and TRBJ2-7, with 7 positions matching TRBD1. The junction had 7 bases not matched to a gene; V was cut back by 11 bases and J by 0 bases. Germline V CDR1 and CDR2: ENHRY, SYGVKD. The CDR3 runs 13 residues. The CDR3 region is CAVGTALSYEQYF. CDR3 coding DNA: TGTGCCGTCGGGACAGCACTCTCCTACGAGCAGTACTTC.

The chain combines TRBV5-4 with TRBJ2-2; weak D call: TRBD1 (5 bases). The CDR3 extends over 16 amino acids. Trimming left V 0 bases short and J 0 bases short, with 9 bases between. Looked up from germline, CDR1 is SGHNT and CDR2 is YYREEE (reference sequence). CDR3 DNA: TGTGCCAGCAGCTTGGATGTGACAGCGAACACCGGGGAGCTGTTTTTT. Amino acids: CASSLDVTANTGELFF.

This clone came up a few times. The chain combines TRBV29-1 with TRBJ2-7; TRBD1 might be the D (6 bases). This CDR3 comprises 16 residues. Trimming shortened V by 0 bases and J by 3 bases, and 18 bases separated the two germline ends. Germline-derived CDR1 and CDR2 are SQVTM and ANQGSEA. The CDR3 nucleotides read TGCAGCGTTGAAGAAAGGGTTGGCGGACAGAACTACGAGCAGTACTTC. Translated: CSVEERVGGQNYEQYF.

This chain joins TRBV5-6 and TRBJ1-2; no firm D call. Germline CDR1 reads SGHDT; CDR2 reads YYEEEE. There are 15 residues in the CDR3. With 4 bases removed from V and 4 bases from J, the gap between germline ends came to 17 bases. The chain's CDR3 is CASSADASEGYGYTF. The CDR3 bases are TGTGCCAGCAGCGCGGACGCCTCAGAGGGCTATGGCTACACCTTC. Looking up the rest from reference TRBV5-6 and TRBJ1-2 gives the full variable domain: DAGVTQSPTHLIKTRGQQVTLRCSPKSGHDTVSWYQQALGQGPQFIFQYYEEEERQRGNFPDRFSGHQFPNYSSELNVNALLLGDSALYLCASSADASEGYGYTFGSGTRLTVV.

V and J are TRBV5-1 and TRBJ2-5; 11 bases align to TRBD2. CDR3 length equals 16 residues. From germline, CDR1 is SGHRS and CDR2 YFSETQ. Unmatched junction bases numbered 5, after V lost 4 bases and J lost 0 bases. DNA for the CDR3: TGCGCCAGCAGCCTCACGACTAGCGGGAACCAAGAGACCCAGTACTTC. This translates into CASSLTTSGNQETQYF.

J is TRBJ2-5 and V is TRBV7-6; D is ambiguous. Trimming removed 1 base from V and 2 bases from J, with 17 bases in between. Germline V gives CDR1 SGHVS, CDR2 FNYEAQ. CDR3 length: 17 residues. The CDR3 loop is CASSLVLSSSPQETQYF. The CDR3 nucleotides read TGTGCCAGCAGCTTAGTTCTTTCCAGTTCTCCTCAAGAGACCCAGTACTTC.

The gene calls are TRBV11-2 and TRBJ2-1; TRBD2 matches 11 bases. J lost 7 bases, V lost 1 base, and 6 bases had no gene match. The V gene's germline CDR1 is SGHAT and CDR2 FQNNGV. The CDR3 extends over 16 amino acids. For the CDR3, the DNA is TGTGCCAGCAGCTTAGTCCTAGCGGGAGGTATGAATGAGCAGTTCTTC. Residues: CASSLVLAGGMNEQFF. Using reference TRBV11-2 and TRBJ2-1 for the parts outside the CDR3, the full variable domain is EAGVAQSPRYKIIEKRQSVAFWCNPISGHATLYWYQQILGQGPKLLIQFQNNGVVDDSQLPKDRFSAERLKGVDSTLKIQPAKLEDSAVYLCASSLVLAGGMNEQFFGPGTRLTVL.

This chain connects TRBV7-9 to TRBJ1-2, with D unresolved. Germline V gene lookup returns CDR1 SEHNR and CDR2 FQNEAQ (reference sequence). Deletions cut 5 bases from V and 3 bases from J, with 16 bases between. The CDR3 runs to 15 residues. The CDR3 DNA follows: TGTGCCAGCAGCGACGTACTAGGGTCGGACTATGGCTACACCTTC. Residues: CASSDVLGSDYGYTF.

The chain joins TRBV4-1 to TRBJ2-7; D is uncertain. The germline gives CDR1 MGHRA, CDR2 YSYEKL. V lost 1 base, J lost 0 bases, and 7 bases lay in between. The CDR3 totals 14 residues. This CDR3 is CASSQAPGSYEQYF. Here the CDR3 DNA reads TGCGCCAGCAGCCAAGCGCCAGGCTCCTACGAGCAGTACTTC.

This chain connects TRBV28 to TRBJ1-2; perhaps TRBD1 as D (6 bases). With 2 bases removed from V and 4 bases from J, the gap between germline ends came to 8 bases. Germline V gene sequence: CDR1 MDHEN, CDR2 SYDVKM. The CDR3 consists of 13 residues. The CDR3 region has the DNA TGTGCCAGCAGTTTAGGGGGCACCTATGGCTACACCTTC. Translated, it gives CASSLGGTYGYTF.

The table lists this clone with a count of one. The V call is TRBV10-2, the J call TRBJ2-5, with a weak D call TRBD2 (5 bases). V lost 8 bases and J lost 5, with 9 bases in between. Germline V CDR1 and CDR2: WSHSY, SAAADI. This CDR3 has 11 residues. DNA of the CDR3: TGCGCCAGCGCGGGTAAGGAGACCCAGTACTTC. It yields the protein CASAGKETQYF.